The T cell receptor (beta chain) under discussion was sequenced for a study of shared clonotypes between healthy human individuals. Recent vaccinations or acute infections were absent in the healthy HIV-negative adult donors. CD4+ cell separation produced CD45RA+ naive and CD45RA-negative memory subsets. This CDR3 has 15 residues. Germline V lookup: CDR1 SGHTA, CDR2 FQGTGA. V lost 0 bases and J lost 0, with 6 bases in between. Over several immunoSEQ plates, each subset's genomic DNA was distributed in even portions. Assay: immunoSEQ multiplex PCR; the TCRdb copy retains only in-frame clones and omits some. The data show about 1.1 million clones, approximately 80% seen once.

The TCR comes from a man between 18 and 29 years old in good health. Some clones in this sample may be carry-over from other donors' samples. The chain couples TRBV7-3 to TRBJ1-3; D remains ambiguous. The sequenced sample consisted of memory CD4+ T cells from PBMCs. Subset reported: CD45RA-negative fraction. The CDR3 DNA reads as TGTGCCAGCAGCTTAACGTCCAACTCTGGAAACACCATATATTTT. Translation gives CASSLTSNSGNTIYF.